This TCR beta chain stems from a study of cytomegalovirus exposure and HLA in healthy donors. Overall study results and limits: No immune exposure information besides CMV serostatus was available. Researchers reported from a later analysis that most CMV-associated TCR beta chains appeared HLA-restricted.

60 Vbeta and 13 Jbeta primers were used in PCR. Using immunoSEQ multiplex PCR, the repertoire was profiled, and TCRdb retains in-frame clones only, with some absent. The profile covers 100,000 or so clones, with less than 65% appearing a single time and approximately 5% taken by the ten largest. Turning to this clone: Its antigen is undetermined.

In germline, CDR1 is SEHNR, CDR2 FQNEAQ (reference sequence). This CDR3 has 16 residues. Between the trimmed V and J ends, which lost 3 bases and 3 bases, there was a span of 17 bases. This chain uses TRBV7-9 with TRBJ1-2; D not resolved. The sample consisted of PBMCs. The source is a woman in her 30s in good health and CMV-seropositive. CDR3 in amino acids: CASSFETSLPDYGYTF. In nucleotides, the CDR3 is TGTGCCAGCAGCTTTGAGACATCCCTCCCAGACTATGGCTACACCTTC.